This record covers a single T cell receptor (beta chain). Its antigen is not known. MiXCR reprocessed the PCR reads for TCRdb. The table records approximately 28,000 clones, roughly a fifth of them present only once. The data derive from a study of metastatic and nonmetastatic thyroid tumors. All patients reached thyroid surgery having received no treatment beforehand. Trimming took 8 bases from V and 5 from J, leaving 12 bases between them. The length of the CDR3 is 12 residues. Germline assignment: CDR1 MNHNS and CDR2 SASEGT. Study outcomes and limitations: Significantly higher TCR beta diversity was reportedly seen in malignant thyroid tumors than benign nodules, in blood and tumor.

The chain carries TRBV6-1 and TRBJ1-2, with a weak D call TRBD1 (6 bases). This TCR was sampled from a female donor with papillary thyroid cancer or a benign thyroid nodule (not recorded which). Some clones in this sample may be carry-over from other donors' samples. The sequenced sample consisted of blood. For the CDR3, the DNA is TGTGCCAGCCAAGGAGGGGGGTATGGCTACACCTTC. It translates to CASQGGGYGYTF.